Below, 30 T cell receptor beta chains from the same sample are listed, as sequenced in a study of blood T cell repertoires in COVID-19. Here immunoSEQ multiplex PCR was the method, and the copy in TCRdb shows in-frame clones only, minus some. This repertoire shows about 130,000 clones, around 83% found once; its top ten account for around a tenth. Sequenced material: peripheral blood. All receptors come from a man between 40 and 49 years old with active or convalescent COVID-19.

This clone has ten or more counts. This chain links TRBV18 with TRBJ2-1; D remains ambiguous. CDR1 and CDR2 (germline): KGHSH, LQKENI. V was clipped by 0 bases and J by 0 bases, with 9 bases between them. There are 16 residues in the CDR3. The DNA of the CDR3 is TGTGCCAGCTCACCACCGGCGGCGAGCTCCTACAATGAGCAGTTCTTC. Encoded protein: CASSPPAASSYNEQFF.

A word on this clone: This CDR3 is also generated by other DNA sequences in the sample. CDR3: CASRRDRGPYEQYF. CDR3 nucleotide sequence: TGCGCCAGCAGGCGGGACAGGGGACCCTACGAGCAGTACTTC. J is TRBJ2-7 and V is TRBV10-1; 10 bases are a match to TRBD1. The CDR3 has 14 residues. With 6 bases clipped from V and 2 bases from J, the junction kept 4 bases outside the gene matches. Germline V lookup: CDR1 WNHNN, CDR2 SYGVQD (reference sequence).

V usage is TRBV7-9 and J usage is TRBJ2-7; TRBD1 aligns across 7 bases. The CDR3 is 17 residues long. The V gene end was trimmed by 5 bases and the J gene end by 3 bases; junction bases not matched to a gene: 16. Germline V CDR1 and CDR2: SEHNR, FQNEAQ (reference sequence). CDR3 sequence: CASSRPRQGAGFYEQYF. The DNA for the CDR3 is TGTGCCAGCAGCCGACCTCGACAGGGAGCTGGTTTCTACGAGCAGTACTTC. The complete variable domain, with remaining parts taken from reference TRBV7-9 and TRBJ2-7, reads DTGVSQNPRHKITKRGQNVTFRCDPISEHNRLYWYRQTLGQGPEFLTYFQNEAQLEKSRLLSDRFSAERPKGSFSTLEIQRTEQGDSAMYLCASSRPRQGAGFYEQYFGPGTRLTVT.

CDR3 amino acids: CASSILPGDTEAFF. CDR3 nucleotide sequence: TGTGCCAGTAGTATACTCCCGGGGGACACTGAAGCTTTCTTT. V is TRBV19 and J is TRBJ1-1, with D perhaps matching TRBD1 (5 bases). Trimming stripped 2 bases from V and 3 bases from J, with 10 bases between. CDR1 and CDR2 from the germline V gene are LNHDA and SQIVND (reference sequence). This CDR3 has 14 amino acids.

This rearrangement joins TRBV2 to TRBJ1-1; the D is unclear. Germline lookup yields CDR1 SNHLY and CDR2 FYNNEI. Trimming stripped 5 bases from V and 4 bases from J, with 11 bases between. This CDR3 is 13 amino acids long. Written as DNA, the CDR3 is TGTGCCAGCAGTCCAGACTTGGGCACTGAAGCTTTCTTT. Its protein product is CASSPDLGTEAFF.

This chain uses TRBV5-6 with TRBJ2-7; D gene ambiguous. V was shortened by 2 bases and J by 4 bases, with 16 bases between the two germline ends. Looked up from germline, CDR1 is SGHDT and CDR2 is YYEEEE. The CDR3 totals 15 residues. CDR3 residues: CASSFRSNTRYEQYF. DNA of the CDR3: TGTGCCAGCAGCTTCCGTTCCAATACTCGTTACGAGCAGTACTTC.

There are a few counts of this clone. The genes are TRBV2 and TRBJ2-6; D might be TRBD1 (6 bases). V lost 5 bases and J 1 base, leaving 6 bases between the germline ends. CDR3 length: 14 residues. Germline CDR1 SNHLY, CDR2 FYNNEI. Written as DNA, the CDR3 is TGTGCCAGCAGTCAGGGGTCTGGGGCCAACGTCCTGACTTTC. Translating it yields CASSQGSGANVLTF.

The CDR3, as DNA: TGTGCCAGCAGTCCGGACAGGGAACAGCCCCAGCATTTT. Protein: CASSPDREQPQHF. The V and J genes are TRBV2 and TRBJ1-5, with TRBD1 matching 8 bases. The CDR3 length is 13 residues. The germline V gene encodes CDR1 SNHLY and CDR2 FYNNEI. Trimming at V came to 5 bases and at J to 7 bases, leaving 4 bases not matched to a gene.

The genes are TRBV25-1 and TRBJ1-1; a possible D gene is TRBD1 (6 bases). Per germline, CDR1 MGHDK and CDR2 SYGVNS. The CDR3 extends over 15 amino acids. V was clipped by 6 bases and J by 1 base, with 15 bases between them. In DNA, the CDR3 is TGTGCCAGCAGGACAGGTGACTTTCAGAACACTGAAGCTTTCTTT. Translation: CASRTGDFQNTEAFF.

V is TRBV27 and J is TRBJ2-2; 8 positions match TRBD1. The CDR3 is made up of 15 amino acids. Germline loops: CDR1 MNHEY, CDR2 SMNVEV (reference sequence). The junction had 8 bases not matched to a gene; V was cut back by 6 bases and J by 5 bases. CDR3 loop: CASSSRQGRTGELFF. The CDR3 region has the DNA TGTGCCAGCAGCAGTAGACAGGGGCGGACCGGGGAGCTGTTTTTT.

The rearrangement links TRBV5-6 to TRBJ2-7; the D is unclear. This CDR3 has 12 residues. Germline V gene lookup returns CDR1 SGHDT and CDR2 YYEEEE. V shed 1 base and J shed 2 bases, with 4 bases lying between them. The CDR3 here is CASSLTPYEQYF. The CDR3 DNA reads TGTGCCAGCAGCTTGACTCCCTACGAGCAGTACTTC.

The V gene is TRBV6-5, the J gene TRBJ2-7; no clear D. Trimming removed 2 bases from V and 2 bases from J, with 13 bases in between. The CDR3 is 15 amino acids. Looked up from germline, CDR1 is MNHEY and CDR2 is SVGAGI. CDR3 nucleotide sequence: TGTGCCAGCAGTTACACTCTTCAGGCGACCTACGAGCAGTACTTC. Its translation: CASSYTLQATYEQYF.

The chain uses TRBV27 and TRBJ2-6; 10 positions match TRBD1. Trimming at V came to 8 bases and at J to 1 base, leaving 5 bases not matched to a gene. Germline-derived CDR1 and CDR2 are MNHEY and SMNVEV (reference sequence). CDR3 size: 16 residues. The CDR3 DNA is TGTGCCAGCCGACAGGGGGCCGTATCTGGGGCCAACGTCCTGACTTTC. Its translation is CASRQGAVSGANVLTF.

This chain's CDR3 is CASSSSSGVTYEQYF. In DNA form, the CDR3 reads TGCGCCAGCAGTTCCTCTAGCGGGGTTACCTACGAGCAGTACTTC. The J gene is TRBJ2-7, the V gene TRBV5-1; TRBD2 matches at 9 bases. Per germline, CDR1 SGHRS and CDR2 YFSETQ. CDR3 length: 15 residues. Trimming cost V 5 bases and J 2 bases; bases outside gene matches: 8.

V gene TRBV5-4 combines with J gene TRBJ1-2, with TRBD1 matching 10 bases. The CDR3 spans 14 residues. The junction had 7 bases not matched to a gene; V was cut back by 4 bases and J by 7 bases. Germline V gene lookup returns CDR1 SGHNT and CDR2 YYREEE (reference sequence). Here the CDR3 reads CASSEGQGIGGYTF. As DNA, the CDR3 is TGTGCCAGCAGCGAGGGACAGGGGATCGGTGGCTACACCTTC.

V is TRBV2 and J is TRBJ1-6, with a possible D match to TRBD1 (6 bases). V was clipped by 4 bases and J by 7 bases, with 11 bases between them. The germline V gene encodes CDR1 SNHLY and CDR2 FYNNEI. This CDR3 region has 14 residues. The CDR3 bases are TGTGCCAGCAGTGTTACAGGGCTGAATTCACCCCTCCACTTT. It yields the protein CASSVTGLNSPLHF.

This clone has only one observation. The chain combines TRBV19 with TRBJ2-5; 11 bases line up with TRBD2. V was clipped by 6 bases and J by 4 bases; unmatched bases: 7. Germline CDR1 and CDR2: LNHDA and SQIVND (reference sequence). CDR3 length: 15 amino acids. The CDR3 coding sequence is TGTGCCAGTAGCCCTAGCGGGGGGCGAGGAGAGACCCAGTACTTC. Its protein product is CASSPSGGRGETQYF. The variable domain in full, completed from reference TRBV19 and TRBJ2-5, reads DGGITQSPKYLFRKEGQNVTLSCEQNLNHDAMYWYRQDPGQGLRLIYYSQIVNDFQKGDIAEGYSVSREKKESFPLTVTSAQKNPTAFYLCASSPSGGRGETQYFGPGTRLLVL.

This clone was counted between two and nine times. The V and J genes are TRBV30 and TRBJ2-1, with D perhaps matching TRBD1 (5 bases). Germline CDR1 and CDR2: GTSNPN and SVGIG (reference sequence). The CDR3 runs 11 residues. V lost 2 bases and J lost 8, with 7 bases in between. For the CDR3, the DNA is TGTGCCTGGAGTAGGGGCTATGAGCAGTTCTTC. Protein sequence: CAWSRGYEQFF.

DNA of the CDR3: TGCGCCAGCAGCCCACAGGGCGGGGAGACCCAGTACTTC. Translating gives CASSPQGGETQYF. The chain employs TRBV5-1 and TRBJ2-5, with a tentative D call TRBD1 (6 bases). Trimming pared 4 bases from V and 5 bases from J, leaving 12 bases between. The germline gives CDR1 SGHRS, CDR2 YFSETQ. CDR3 length equals 13 residues. Together with reference TRBV5-1 and TRBJ2-5, the CDR3 gives the full variable domain: KAGVTQTPRYLIKTRGQQVTLSCSPISGHRSVSWYQQTPGQGLQFLFEYFSETQRNKGNFPGRFSGRQFSNSRSEMNVSTLELGDSALYLCASSPQGGETQYFGPGTRLLVL.

The rearrangement joins TRBV27 to TRBJ1-6; D not certain. V was cut by 2 bases and J by 6 bases, with 8 bases left in between. The CDR3 sequence is 14 residues long. Germline V gene sequence: CDR1 MNHEY, CDR2 SMNVEV (reference sequence). Here the CDR3 reads CASSLGQPNSPLHF. CDR3 nucleotides: TGTGCCAGCAGTTTAGGGCAGCCTAATTCACCCCTCCACTTT.

The J gene is TRBJ2-1, the V gene TRBV9; 9 positions agree with TRBD1. Germline V gene data show CDR1 as SGDLS and CDR2 as YYNGEE. The CDR3 loop spans 15 amino acids. V lost 0 bases, J lost 5 bases, and 3 bases stayed unmatched. In DNA form, the CDR3 reads TGTGCCAGCAGCGTAGTTGGGACAGGGAACAATGAGCAGTTCTTC. Encoded protein: CASSVVGTGNNEQFF.

A single count supports this clone. The rearrangement links TRBV27 to TRBJ1-2; possible D gene TRBD1, 6 bases. Germline V gene sequence: CDR1 MNHEY, CDR2 SMNVEV (reference sequence). The CDR3 runs to 13 residues. V lost 5 bases and J lost 4, with 11 bases in between. The CDR3 region has the DNA TGTGCCAGCAGTCGTCAGGGGATCTATGGCTACACCTTC. Encoded protein: CASSRQGIYGYTF.

The CDR3 nucleotides read TGTGCCAGCAGCACCCAGCGTGGGGGACTAGCGGGGGGGCTAGCCAAAAACATTCAGTACTTC. This gives the protein CASSTQRGGLAGGLAKNIQYF. J is TRBJ2-4 and V is TRBV21-1; the table's D gene call, TRBD2, was not cross checked with the DNA. TRBV21-1 is described as a pseudogene. This CDR3 comprises 21 residues.

The chain links TRBV6-2 or TRBV6-3 to TRBJ2-5, with a weak D call TRBD1 (5 bases). With 7 bases removed from V and 2 bases from J, the gap between germline ends came to 17 bases. Germline-derived CDR1 and CDR2 are MNHEY and SVGEGT. This CDR3 is 15 amino acids long. CDR3 bases: TGTGCCAGCACCCCCCATGGGCAGGGTCAAGAGACCCAGTACTTC. Amino acid sequence: CASTPHGQGQETQYF.

This chain connects TRBV5-8 to TRBJ2-2; 9 bases line up with TRBD1. The J segment lost 0 bases and the V segment lost 4 bases, leaving 4 bases of the junction unmatched. There are 16 residues in the CDR3. Germline CDR1 reads SGHTS; CDR2 reads YDEGEE. The CDR3: CASSKRQGANTGELFF. CDR3 nucleotides: TGTGCCAGCAGCAAACGACAGGGGGCGAACACCGGGGAGCTGTTTTTT. The whole variable domain, filled in from reference TRBV5-8 and TRBJ2-2, reads EAGVTQSPTHLIKTRGQQATLRCSPISGHTSVYWYQQALGLGLQFLLWYDEGEERNRGNFPPRFSGRQFPNYSSELNVNALELEDSALYLCASSKRQGANTGELFFGEGSRLTVL.

CDR3 loop: CASSYGTANNEKLFF. The CDR3 coding sequence is TGTGCCAGCAGTTACGGGACAGCTAATAATGAAAAACTGTTTTTT. This chain uses TRBV6-5 with TRBJ1-4, with 7 bases aligning to TRBD1. Germline CDR1 reads MNHEY; CDR2 reads SVGAGI. The length of the CDR3 is 15 residues. V lost 2 bases and J lost 4; bases outside the gene matches: 4.

This chain joins TRBV3-1 (or the pseudogene TRBV3-2) and TRBJ1-4; TRBD1 matches at 7 bases. Germline V gene sequence: CDR1 LGHDT, CDR2 YNNKEL (reference sequence). CDR3 length: 15 residues. V was pared by 1 base and J by 7 bases, with 6 bases of the junction left unmatched. This CDR3 reads CASSQAGGVGEKLFF. CDR3 nucleotides: TGTGCCAGCAGCCAAGCAGGGGGAGTCGGTGAAAAACTGTTTTTT.

The rearrangement links TRBV5-5 to TRBJ2-7; D not certain. CDR3 size: 13 residues. V was cut by 1 base and J by 6 bases, with 11 bases left in between. Per the germline V gene, CDR1 is SGHKS and CDR2 is YYEKEE (reference sequence). CDR3 sequence reads: CASSLYGQLEQYF. The CDR3 DNA follows: TGTGCCAGCAGCTTGTATGGGCAGCTCGAGCAGTACTTC.

The chain is built from TRBV5-4 and TRBJ1-1, with a tentative D call TRBD1 (5 bases). Trimming pared 4 bases from V and 1 base from J, leaving 11 bases between. The CDR3 length is 14 residues. Germline CDR1 is SGHNT and CDR2 is YYREEE (reference sequence). The CDR3 DNA reads TGTGCCAGCAGCCACCGGGGGGAGAACACTGAAGCTTTCTTT. Translation: CASSHRGENTEAFF.

This chain connects TRBV11-2 to TRBJ2-7, with 10 bases lining up with TRBD2. The germline V gene has CDR1 SGHAT and CDR2 FQNNGV. The junction had 14 bases not matched to a gene; V was cut back by 5 bases and J by 4 bases. This CDR3 has 17 residues. CDR3 sequence reads: CASSITSRSSGGYEQYF. For the CDR3, the DNA is TGTGCCAGCAGCATCACCTCCCGGAGTAGCGGGGGGTACGAGCAGTACTTC. Supplemented by reference TRBV11-2 and TRBJ2-7, the full variable domain reads EAGVAQSPRYKIIEKRQSVAFWCNPISGHATLYWYQQILGQGPKLLIQFQNNGVVDDSQLPKDRFSAERLKGVDSTLKIQPAKLEDSAVYLCASSITSRSSGGYEQYFGPGTRLTVT.